The 8 T cell receptor beta chains below come from one sample, sequenced in a study of cytomegalovirus exposure and HLA in healthy donors. The assay was immunoSEQ multiplex PCR, and TCRdb's table has in-frame clones only and misses some. The sample contains 35,000 to 50,000 clones, about 90% of which appear only once. The specimen sequenced was PBMCs. The origin of the receptors is a man aged 18 to 30 in good health and CMV-seronegative.

The V and J genes are TRBV11-2 and TRBJ2-5, with D possibly matching TRBD2 (6 bases). V lost 0 bases and J lost 4, with 9 bases in between. The length of the CDR3 is 14 residues. The germline V gene has CDR1 SGHAT and CDR2 FQNNGV. As DNA, the CDR3 is TGTGCCAGCAGCTTAGACCGGGGGACAGAGACCCAGTACTTC. Residues: CASSLDRGTETQYF.

V gene TRBV6-5 combines with J gene TRBJ2-1; 7 bases agree with TRBD1. Germline V gene lookup returns CDR1 MNHEY and CDR2 SVGAGI. V was pared by 0 bases and J by 4 bases, with 6 bases of the junction left unmatched. This CDR3 contains 16 residues. CDR3 in amino acids: CASSYSRQGIYNEQFF. CDR3 bases: TGTGCCAGCAGTTACTCTCGACAGGGAATATACAATGAGCAGTTCTTC.

The CDR3: CASSPRLAGGVDEQYF. Written as DNA, the CDR3 is TGTGCCAGCAGCCCCCGACTAGCGGGAGGGGTCGACGAGCAGTACTTC. V gene TRBV9 combines with J gene TRBJ2-7, with 14 nucleotides matching TRBD2. Unmatched junction bases numbered 8, after V lost 4 bases and J lost 5 bases. Germline-derived CDR1 and CDR2 are SGDLS and YYNGEE. This CDR3 has 16 amino acids.

CDR3 protein: CASSYFRDYGYTF. For the CDR3, the DNA is TGTGCCAGCAGTTACTTCCGCGACTATGGCTACACCTTC. The rearrangement links TRBV6-5 to TRBJ1-2; no firm D call. From germline, CDR1 is MNHEY and CDR2 SVGAGI. The germline V and J ends were trimmed by 1 base and 3 bases, with 6 bases remaining between them. CDR3 length: 13 residues.

The chain carries TRBV19 and TRBJ2-7; D gene uncertain. The V gene lost 0 bases and the J gene lost 3 bases, with 9 bases spanning the gap. This CDR3 contains 14 residues. CDR1 LNHDA and CDR2 SQIVND come from the germline V gene (reference sequence). DNA of the CDR3: TGTGCCAGTAGTATAGACGGCAGGTTCTACGAGCAGTACTTC. Translated: CASSIDGRFYEQYF.

The V call is TRBV6-5, the J call TRBJ2-2; the D gene is possibly TRBD1 (6 bases). Trimming removed 4 bases from V and 1 base from J, with 13 bases in between. CDR3 length equals 16 residues. Looked up from germline, CDR1 is MNHEY and CDR2 is SVGAGI. The CDR3 DNA reads TGTGCCAGCAGTTTCATAGGACAGTGGAACACCGGGGAGCTGTTTTTT. It codes for CASSFIGQWNTGELFF.

The chain has TRBV5-1 and TRBJ2-7; 10 bases align to TRBD1. The CDR3 sequence is 19 residues long. Germline CDR1 is SGHRS and CDR2 is YFSETQ. J gave up 5 bases and V 0 bases, and 17 bases lay outside the gene matches. CDR3 bases: TGCGCCAGCAGCTTGGGGGGACAGGGGATAGTTTTTGACGTGGACGAGCAGTACTTC. Protein sequence: CASSLGGQGIVFDVDEQYF.

This chain links TRBV7-2 with TRBJ2-3; 10 bases map to TRBD2. Trimming removed 4 bases from V and 2 bases from J; junction bases left unmatched: 12. The CDR3 is made up of 18 amino acids. CDR1 and CDR2 from the germline V gene are SGHTA and FQGNSA. CDR3 sequence reads: CASSSRWGAGGVTDTQYF. Written as DNA, the CDR3 is TGTGCCAGCAGCTCTCGGTGGGGAGCGGGGGGGGTCACAGATACGCAGTATTTT.